The rows below give T cell receptor beta chains drawn from one sample of a study of blood T cell repertoires in COVID-19. Some clones are missing from TCRdb's copy, which holds only in-frame ones; the method was immunoSEQ multiplex PCR. The sample lists tens of thousands of clones, about 78% occurring once. Sequenced input: peripheral blood. These receptors all come from a man aged 45-65 years with active or convalescent COVID-19. Both conserved end residues are part of each CDR3. Each record gives: CDR3 length, clone size, J gene, V gene, D gene, CDR3 protein, CDR3 DNA. A D gene is named only where the DNA matches it firmly. The listing skips clone size in some rows; elsewhere it reads once, few, many or a size class.

>18|.|TRBJ2-6|TRBV14|TRBD1
CASSQGQGVFSGANVLTF
TGTGCCAGCAGCCAAGGACAGGGCGTATTTTCTGGGGCCAACGTCCTGACTTTC
>13|.|TRBJ2-3|TRBV5-6|.
CASSGTGTDTQYF
TGTGCCAGCAGCGGCACAGGGACAGATACGCAGTATTTT
>17|once|TRBJ1-6|TRBV18|TRBD1
CASSPPYRDRFNSPLHF
TGTGCCAGCTCACCACCTTACCGGGACAGATTTAATTCACCCCTCCACTTT
>19|.|TRBJ2-3|TRBV5-1|TRBD2
CASSRGLAGAAASTDTQYF
TGCGCCAGCAGCAGGGGACTAGCGGGAGCCGCTGCAAGCACAGATACGCAGTATTTT
>13|.|TRBJ1-2|TRBV6-5|.
CASSYGVSYGYTF
TGTGCCAGCAGTTACGGAGTATCTTATGGCTACACCTTC
>19|once|TRBJ2-2|TRBV19|TRBD2
CASNEGPRGGYWNTGELFF
TGTGCCAGTAATGAAGGTCCTCGGGGGGGATACTGGAACACCGGGGAGCTGTTTTTT
>14|.|TRBJ2-3|TRBV7-2|TRBD1
CASSLRDSTDTQYF
TGTGCCAGCAGCTTAAGGGACAGTACAGATACGCAGTATTTT
>15|.|TRBJ2-7|TRBV10-3|.
CAISDLDTSSYEQYF
TGTGCCATCAGTGACTTAGACACCTCTTCCTACGAGCAGTACTTC
>15|.|TRBJ2-7|TRBV6-5|TRBD2
CASSYPGLAGAEQYF
TGTGCCAGCAGTTACCCGGGACTAGCGGGGGCCGAGCAGTACTTC
>14|.|TRBJ2-7|TRBV30|TRBD2
CAWSWQRGSYEQYF
TGTGCCTGGAGTTGGCAGCGGGGCTCCTACGAGCAGTACTTC